The T cell receptor (beta chain) described here comes from a study of T cells after yellow fever vaccination. Study outcomes and limitations: FACS-sorted repertoires could harbor abundant contaminating bulk-population clonotypes. A small share of clonotypes appeared in both CD4 and CD8 compartments.

This clonotype appeared a few times. Its specificity is not known. Template switching by 5'RACE produced TCR cDNA, adding a universal primer site and UMIs. TCRdb reprocessed the 5' RACE reads with MiXCR, giving one entry per CDR3 protein. The repertoire includes around 300,000 distinct CDR3 sequences, about 4% of them detected once, and about 22% sits in the top ten. The V end was cut by 0 bases, the J end by 4 bases, with 13 bases between. The CDR3 spans 16 residues. CDR1 MNHEY and CDR2 SVGEGT come from the germline V gene. The chain recombines TRBV6-2 or TRBV6-3 with TRBJ1-5; D is ambiguous. Sequencing used PBMCs, obtained 5 days after the yellow fever booster vaccination. The source of this sequence is a man between 18 and 29 years old who received the YFV17D yellow fever vaccine. CDR3 coding DNA: TGTGCCAGCAGTTACTCGATTCGGAGGTCTAATCAGCCCCAGCATTTT. This translates into CASSYSIRRSNQPQHF.